The next 9 T cell receptor beta chains were all read from a single sample in a study of blood T cell repertoires in COVID-19. This table comes from immunoSEQ multiplex PCR, and its TCRdb copy is limited to in-frame clones, with some not included. The table lists around 150,000 clones, 75% to 90% of them singletons. The sequenced sample consisted of peripheral blood. Receptor source: a woman aged 55-69 years with active or convalescent COVID-19.

The rearrangement uses TRBV5-4 and TRBJ2-7; 10 nucleotides match TRBD2. Germline CDR1 reads SGHNT; CDR2 reads YYREEE (reference sequence). The V and J ends lost 1 base and 2 bases, in that order; junction bases with no gene match: 3. The CDR3 is 15 amino acids. CDR3 nucleotide sequence: TGTGCCAGCAGCTTGACTAGCGGGGAAGCCTACGAGCAGTACTTC. Residues: CASSLTSGEAYEQYF.

V gene TRBV12-3 or TRBV12-4 combines with J gene TRBJ1-2, with 7 bases matching TRBD1. CDR3 length equals 13 residues. V lost 5 bases, J lost 4 bases, and 4 bases stayed unmatched. CDR3 DNA sequence: TGTGCCAGCAGTCACAGGGGTGCCTATGGCTACACCTTC. Translation gives CASSHRGAYGYTF.

The chain employs TRBV30 and TRBJ2-5; D uncertain. This CDR3 is 13 amino acids long. Germline lookup yields CDR1 GTSNPN and CDR2 SVGIG (reference sequence). V gave up 1 base and J gave up 0 bases, with 6 bases separating them. This chain's CDR3 is CAWSGANQETQYF. The CDR3 nucleotides read TGTGCCTGGAGTGGCGCCAACCAAGAGACCCAGTACTTC.

This chain joins TRBV25-1 and TRBJ1-3; D is perhaps TRBD1 (5 bases). This CDR3 contains 15 residues. Trimming stripped 6 bases from V and 1 base from J, with 13 bases between. CDR1 and CDR2 from the germline V gene are MGHDK and SYGVNS. This CDR3 reads CASSLGGGSGNTIYF. The CDR3 DNA reads TGTGCCAGCAGCCTGGGCGGGGGATCTGGAAACACCATATATTTT.

V usage is TRBV3-1 (or the pseudogene TRBV3-2) and J usage is TRBJ2-1; D is uncertain. V dropped 1 base and J dropped 9 bases, with 13 bases sitting between them. This CDR3 region has 14 residues. Germline V lookup: CDR1 LGHDT, CDR2 YNNKEL (reference sequence). The CDR3 spells CASSQGDLGFEQFF. CDR3 DNA sequence: TGTGCCAGCAGCCAAGGCGATCTAGGCTTTGAGCAGTTCTTC.

This chain uses TRBV7-9 with TRBJ1-4, with 10 bases that match TRBD1. The CDR3 contains 14 residues. V was pared by 4 bases and J by 8 bases, with 4 bases of the junction left unmatched. Germline loops: CDR1 SEHNR, CDR2 FQNEAQ (reference sequence). The CDR3 nucleotides are TGTGCCAGCAGCTCGTGGACAGGGGGGGAAAAACTGTTTTTT. Protein sequence: CASSSWTGGEKLFF. Together with reference TRBV7-9 and TRBJ1-4, the CDR3 gives the full variable domain: DTGVSQNPRHKITKRGQNVTFRCDPISEHNRLYWYRQTLGQGPEFLTYFQNEAQLEKSRLLSDRFSAERPKGSFSTLEIQRTEQGDSAMYLCASSSWTGGEKLFFGSGTQLSVL.

This chain links TRBV6-5 with TRBJ2-5; D uncertain. This CDR3 is 14 amino acids long. Per germline, CDR1 MNHEY and CDR2 SVGAGI. V shed 5 bases and J shed 1 base, with 11 bases lying between them. The DNA for the CDR3 is TGTGCCAGCAGTCCGACCGGGTCCCAAGAGACCCAGTACTTC. As protein: CASSPTGSQETQYF.

This chain joins TRBV6-1 and TRBJ2-7; TRBD2 aligns across 10 bases. The CDR3 is made up of 17 amino acids. Germline V gene lookup returns CDR1 MNHNS and CDR2 SASEGT. J gave up 7 bases and V 0 bases, and 12 bases lay outside the gene matches. The CDR3, as DNA: TGTGCCAGCAGTGAAGCTCGGACTAGCGGTGGATCCGGTGAGCAGTACTTC. Protein: CASSEARTSGGSGEQYF.

A few counts support this clone. The genes are TRBV10-3 and TRBJ1-4, with D perhaps matching TRBD1 (6 bases). This CDR3 region has 16 residues. Germline V gene data show CDR1 as ENHRY and CDR2 as SYGVKD. Deletions cut 3 bases from V and 0 bases from J, with 11 bases between. CDR3 sequence: CAISEGGGATNEKLFF. The CDR3 coding sequence is TGTGCCATCAGTGAAGGAGGGGGGGCAACTAATGAAAAACTGTTTTTT.